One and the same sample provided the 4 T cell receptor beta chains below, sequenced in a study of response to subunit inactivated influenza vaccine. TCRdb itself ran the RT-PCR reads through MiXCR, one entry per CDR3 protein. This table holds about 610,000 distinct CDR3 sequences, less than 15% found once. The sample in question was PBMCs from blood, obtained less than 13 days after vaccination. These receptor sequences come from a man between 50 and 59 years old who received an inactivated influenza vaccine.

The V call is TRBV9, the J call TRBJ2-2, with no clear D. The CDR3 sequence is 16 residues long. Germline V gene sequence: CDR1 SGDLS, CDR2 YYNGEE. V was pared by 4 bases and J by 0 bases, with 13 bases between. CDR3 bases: TGTGCCAGCAGCCCGACCTCAACCGCGAACACCGGGGAGCTGTTTTTT. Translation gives CASSPTSTANTGELFF.

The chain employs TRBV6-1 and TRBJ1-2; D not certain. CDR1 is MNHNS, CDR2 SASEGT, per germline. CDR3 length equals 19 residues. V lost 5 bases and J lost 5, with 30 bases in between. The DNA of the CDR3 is TGTGCCAGCAGTCCTCAGAGATTCGGACTTCCTCCTAACGCTTATGGCTACACCTTC. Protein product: CASSPQRFGLPPNAYGYTF.

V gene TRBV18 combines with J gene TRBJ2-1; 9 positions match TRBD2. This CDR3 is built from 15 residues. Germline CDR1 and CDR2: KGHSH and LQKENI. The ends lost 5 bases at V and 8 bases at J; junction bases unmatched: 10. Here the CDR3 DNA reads TGTGCCAGCTCAACAAGCGGTCTAGCGGGGTATGAGCAGTTCTTC. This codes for CASSTSGLAGYEQFF.

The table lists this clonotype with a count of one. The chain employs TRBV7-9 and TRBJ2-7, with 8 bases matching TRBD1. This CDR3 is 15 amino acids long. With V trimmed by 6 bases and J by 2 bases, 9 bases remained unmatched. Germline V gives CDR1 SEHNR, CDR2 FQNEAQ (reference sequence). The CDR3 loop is CASSSRQGRTYEQYF. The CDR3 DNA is TGTGCCAGCAGTTCAAGACAGGGGCGGACCTACGAGCAGTACTTC.